This TCR beta chain was sequenced in a study of shared clonotypes between healthy human individuals (dated by TCRdb to 2018 to 2020). Turning to the overall study: Two women and a few men aged 18 to 49 years were included in the cohort. Per donor, three plates each were used for CD4 naive and CD4 memory, two for CD8 naive, and one for CD8 memory. The study deeply sequenced blood TCR repertoires of five healthy adults to estimate repertoire size and the extent of clonotype sharing between individuals. Libraries were prepared and TCR repertoires were sequenced by different laboratories using diverse techniques, in order to increase sequencing depth and limit assay-specific biases. Between about 0.8 and 9.5 billion PBMCs per donor were obtained by leukapheresis.

Using the deep immunoSEQ assay, multiplex PCR amplified TCR CDR3 regions from genomic DNA. For each cell subset, the extracted genomic DNA was distributed evenly across all wells of several immunoSEQ 96-well plates, and each plate served as one replicate. For sorted subsets, approximately 210 ng genomic DNA, equal to about 30,000 T cell genomes, was loaded into each replicate PCR. Purified libraries were measured with a Qubit 3.0 fluorometer, size-checked on a Bioanalyzer 2100, and measured again with the KAPA Library Quantification kit. Every immunoSEQ 96-well plate was sequenced on a separate single-read 150-cycle Illumina NextSeq 550 flow cell. Under the source paper's analysis protocol: Because the immunoSEQ output included only junctional sequences and no quality scores, the filtering could not be the same as the filtering used for full-length reads. To assign V/J genes and CDR3, sequences were annotated using PyIR, a Python wrapper for IgBLAST v1.9, with IMGT germline references. Any read was removed if the V/J assignment was weak (E-value above 1e-6), the CDR3 was missing, or the read contained stop codons, out-of-frame junctions, or ambiguous translated residues. A V3J clonotype was defined by an identical inferred V gene, J gene, and CDR3 amino acid sequence. The percentage overlap between two repertoires was calculated by dividing the number of shared unique clonotypes by the size of the smaller repertoire. RTK rarefaction, the Chao1 estimator, and Recon v2.1 estimates of unobserved clonotypes were used to assess repertoire richness. For all TCRbeta clonotypes obtained by the gDNA method from several donors, generation probabilities were computed with OLGA. TCRdb stores this immuneACCESS table with in-frame sequences only. Part of the clones is absent; in the studies checked, under half of the shortfall reflects unresolved V genes, and no reason is known for the rest. Clone size and V and J calls were adopted from that table, with D and trimming inferred from the DNA. In all, the sample holds approximately 1.5 million clones, and around 98.5% of those were seen once. The ten largest account for approximately 0.4% of the sample.

CDR1 SSHAT and CDR2 FNYEAQ are derived from the germline V gene (reference sequence). The CDR3, from cysteine to phenylalanine, totals 16 residues. Only CDR3 DNA remains: 48 bases, in frame from the first base. On this clone itself: Its antigen remains unidentified. At one of its ends the junction is not consistent with the germline gene, which may arise from a read error.

The investigation overall reported the following: Sampling was limited to blood, and TCR repertoires in tissue likely differ from TCR repertoires in blood. About 5% of naive CD4, 3.5% of naive CD8, 2.3% of memory CD4, and 0.4% of memory CD8 clonotypes were shared across several donors. Higher generation probabilities were observed for clonotypes shared by all four sorted-subset donors than for non-shared clonotypes. Even with the large sequencing depth, rarefaction of the sorted-subset datasets indicated that sequencing was incomplete. Based on pairwise subsampling, the degree of clonotype sharing among donors was expected to be affected by sequencing depth. Estimated clonotype richness was generally larger for naive than for memory subsets. The small number of donors limited the genetic and exposure-history diversity represented.

Donors were healthy HIV-negative adults with no recently reported acute infections or vaccinations. Every donor was a Caucasian adult residing in Nashville, Tennessee, USA. CD4+ T cells were enriched by magnetic negative selection, after which naive cells were positively selected on CD45RA and the negative fraction was taken as the memory subset. After blood collection by leukapheresis, PBMCs were isolated using Ficoll-Histopaque density gradient centrifugation and then cryopreserved in the vapor phase of liquid nitrogen. Analytical flow cytometry was used to check the purity and quantity of every magnetically sorted T cell population. Genomic DNA was isolated from each sorted fraction and quantified by UV absorbance on a Nanodrop 2000c.

Recombination joined TRBV7-7 with TRBJ2-2; the D segment could be TRBD1, given 6 matching bases. Sequenced material: naive CD4+ T cells sorted from blood. The sample's cell subset or site label, decoded: CD45RA+ positively selected. This receptor was taken from a man between 25 and 39 years old in good health. The nucleotide sequence reads TGTGCTAGCAGCTCTTCGGGACATACGAACACCGGGGAGCTGTTTTTT. It encodes CASSSSGHTNTGELFF.